This record concerns one T cell receptor (beta chain) sequence. The source of the sample is a study of cytomegalovirus exposure and HLA in healthy donors. The CDR3 loop spans 16 amino acids. Primers for the PCR totalled 60 Vbeta and 13 Jbeta. Sequencing was performed with immunoSEQ multiplex PCR; in TCRdb, only in-frame clones are kept and a portion is missing. The table has 70,000 to 90,000 clones, 55% to 70% seen once; the top ten hold about 15%. The sample was PBMCs. The sequence was collected from a woman between 40 and 50 years old in good health and CMV-seropositive. The rearrangement joins TRBV12-2 to TRBJ2-1; TRBD1, the D gene given by the table, was not confirmed from the DNA. TRBV12-2 is given as a pseudogene. The CDR3: CASRLNDSRTRLKQFF. CDR3 DNA sequence: TGTGCAAGTCGCCTCAATGACAGTCGCACCAGGTTGAAGCAGTTCTTC.